This TCR beta chain was documented in a study of CD8 T cells in ankylosing spondylitis. From the 5' RACE reads, TCRdb called clonotypes with MiXCR, one entry per CDR3 protein. The sample records about 360,000 distinct CDR3 sequences, about 15% being singletons. This clonotype was sampled from a male donor with ankylosing spondylitis or in good health (not recorded which). The sequencing sample was made of blood, either unsorted or a sorted T cell fraction (not recorded which).

In nucleotides, the CDR3 is TGCAGTGCTGAGACAGTCTCTGGGGCCAACGTCCTGACTTTC. Amino acid sequence: CSAETVSGANVLTF. This chain joins TRBV20-1 and TRBJ2-6; D perhaps matches TRBD1 (5 bases). The length of the CDR3 is 14 residues. Germline CDR1 reads DFQATT; CDR2 reads SNEGSKA (reference sequence). Trimming pared 5 bases from V and 0 bases from J, leaving 8 bases between.